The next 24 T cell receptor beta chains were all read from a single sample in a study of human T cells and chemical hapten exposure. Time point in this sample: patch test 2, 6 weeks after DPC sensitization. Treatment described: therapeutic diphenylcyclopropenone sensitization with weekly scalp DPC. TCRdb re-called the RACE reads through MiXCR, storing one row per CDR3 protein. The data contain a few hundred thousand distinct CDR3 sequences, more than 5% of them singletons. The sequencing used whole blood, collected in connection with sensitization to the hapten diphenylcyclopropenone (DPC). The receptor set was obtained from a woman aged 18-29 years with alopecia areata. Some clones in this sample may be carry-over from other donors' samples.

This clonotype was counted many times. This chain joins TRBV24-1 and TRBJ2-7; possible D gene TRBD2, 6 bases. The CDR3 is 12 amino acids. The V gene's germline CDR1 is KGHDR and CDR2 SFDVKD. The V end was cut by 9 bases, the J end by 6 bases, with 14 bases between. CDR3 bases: TGTGCCACCTCGGGACTCACGGGCGAGCAGTACTTC. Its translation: CATSGLTGEQYF.

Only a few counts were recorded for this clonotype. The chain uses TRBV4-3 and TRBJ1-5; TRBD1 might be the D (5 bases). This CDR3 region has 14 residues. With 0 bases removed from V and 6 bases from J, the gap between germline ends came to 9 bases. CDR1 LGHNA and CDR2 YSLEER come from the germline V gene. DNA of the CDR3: TGCGCCAGCAGCCAAGATCCGGGGGGTCAGCCCCAGCATTTT. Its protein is CASSQDPGGQPQHF.

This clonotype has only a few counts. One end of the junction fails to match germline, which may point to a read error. For the CDR3, the DNA is TGTGCCATCAGTGAGTCTAATTCGGGACCTTTCTTAGTTCTCTTC. This codes for CAISESNSGPFLVLF. The gene calls are TRBV10-3 and TRBJ2-1; D is tentatively TRBD1 or TRBD2 (5 bases each). The germline V gene encodes CDR1 ENHRY and CDR2 SYGVKD. CDR3 length: 15 amino acids.

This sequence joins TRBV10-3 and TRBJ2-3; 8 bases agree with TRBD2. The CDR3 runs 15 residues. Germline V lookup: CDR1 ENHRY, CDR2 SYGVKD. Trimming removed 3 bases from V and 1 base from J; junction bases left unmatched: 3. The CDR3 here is CAISENGGGTDTQYF. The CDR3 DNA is TGTGCCATCAGTGAAAACGGGGGGGGCACAGATACGCAGTATTTT.

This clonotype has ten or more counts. The CDR3 here is CSAVGFSNQPQHF. The CDR3 coding sequence is TGCAGTGCGGTAGGCTTTAGCAATCAGCCCCAGCATTTT. This sequence joins TRBV20-1 and TRBJ1-5; D gene ambiguous. Trimming took 6 bases from V and 0 from J, leaving 9 bases between them. There are 13 residues in the CDR3. Germline lookup yields CDR1 DFQATT and CDR2 SNEGSKA (reference sequence).

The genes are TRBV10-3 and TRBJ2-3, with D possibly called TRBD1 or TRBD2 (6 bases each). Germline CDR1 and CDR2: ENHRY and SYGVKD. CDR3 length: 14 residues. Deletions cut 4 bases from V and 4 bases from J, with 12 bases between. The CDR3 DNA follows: TGTGCCATCAGTGGGGGGGCCGGTGCAGATACGCAGTATTTT. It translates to CAISGGAGADTQYF.

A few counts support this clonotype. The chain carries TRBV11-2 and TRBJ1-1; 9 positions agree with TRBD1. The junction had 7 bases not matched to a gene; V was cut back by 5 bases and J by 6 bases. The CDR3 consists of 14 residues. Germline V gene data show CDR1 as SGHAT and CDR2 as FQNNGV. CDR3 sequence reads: CASSLDRGLPEAFF. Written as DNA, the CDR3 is TGTGCCAGCAGCCTTGACAGGGGGTTACCTGAAGCTTTCTTT.

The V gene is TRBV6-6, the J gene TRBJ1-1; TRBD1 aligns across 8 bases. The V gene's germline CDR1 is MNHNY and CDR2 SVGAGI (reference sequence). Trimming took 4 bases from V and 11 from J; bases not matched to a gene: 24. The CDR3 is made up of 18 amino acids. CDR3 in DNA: TGTGCCAGCAGTTCACCTGGGCATTCAGGGGGCAAAAGAGATACTGCTTTCTTT. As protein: CASSSPGHSGGKRDTAFF.

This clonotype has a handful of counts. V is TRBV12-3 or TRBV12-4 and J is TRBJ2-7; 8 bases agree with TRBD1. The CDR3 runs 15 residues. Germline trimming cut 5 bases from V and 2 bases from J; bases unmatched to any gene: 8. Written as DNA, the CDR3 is TGTGCCAGCAGTCCTCAGGGGGCGCACACCTACGAGCAGTACTTC. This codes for CASSPQGAHTYEQYF.

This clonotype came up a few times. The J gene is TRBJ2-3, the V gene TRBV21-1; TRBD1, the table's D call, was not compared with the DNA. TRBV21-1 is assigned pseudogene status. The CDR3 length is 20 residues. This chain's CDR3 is CASSKHLWGQLLWGTDTQYF. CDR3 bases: TGTGCCAGCAGCAAACATCTTTGGGGCCAACTATTATGGGGCACAGATACGCAGTATTTT.

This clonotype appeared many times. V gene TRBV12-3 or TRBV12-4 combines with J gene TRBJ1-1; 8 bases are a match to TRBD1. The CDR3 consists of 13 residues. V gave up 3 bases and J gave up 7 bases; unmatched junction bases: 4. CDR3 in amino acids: CASSFRGQGEAFF. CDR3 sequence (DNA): TGTGCCAGCAGTTTCAGGGGGCAAGGTGAAGCTTTCTTT.

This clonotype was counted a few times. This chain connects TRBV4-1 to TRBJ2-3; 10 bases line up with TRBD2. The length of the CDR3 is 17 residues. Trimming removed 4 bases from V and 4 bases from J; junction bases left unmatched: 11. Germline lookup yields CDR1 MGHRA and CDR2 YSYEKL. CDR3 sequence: CASSPGAAGGPSDTQYF. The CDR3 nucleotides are TGCGCCAGCAGCCCCGGGGCAGCGGGGGGGCCTTCAGATACGCAGTATTTT.

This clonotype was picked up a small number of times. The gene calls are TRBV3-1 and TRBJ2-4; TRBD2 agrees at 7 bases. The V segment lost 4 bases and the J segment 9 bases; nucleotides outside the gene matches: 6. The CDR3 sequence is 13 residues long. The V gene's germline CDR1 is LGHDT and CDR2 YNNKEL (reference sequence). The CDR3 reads CASSPSGASIQYF. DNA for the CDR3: TGTGCCAGCAGCCCCAGCGGGGCAAGCATTCAGTACTTC.

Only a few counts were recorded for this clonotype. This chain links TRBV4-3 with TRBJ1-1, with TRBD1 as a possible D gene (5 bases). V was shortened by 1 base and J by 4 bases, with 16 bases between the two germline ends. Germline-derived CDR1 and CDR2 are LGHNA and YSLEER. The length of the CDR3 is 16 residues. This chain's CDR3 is CASSQVFPSGTTEAFF. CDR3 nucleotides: TGCGCCAGCAGCCAAGTTTTCCCTTCAGGGACCACTGAAGCTTTCTTT.

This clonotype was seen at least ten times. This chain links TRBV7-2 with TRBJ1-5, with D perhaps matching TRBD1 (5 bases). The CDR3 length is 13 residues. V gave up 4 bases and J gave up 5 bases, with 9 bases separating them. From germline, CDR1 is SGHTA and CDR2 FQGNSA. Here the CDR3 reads CASSSDRDQPQHF. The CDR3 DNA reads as TGTGCCAGCAGCTCCGACAGAGATCAGCCCCAGCATTTT.

CDR3 sequence: CASSLGQGVGEQYF. The DNA for the CDR3 is TGCGCCAGCAGCCTCGGACAGGGTGTTGGCGAGCAGTACTTC. V usage is TRBV5-1 and J usage is TRBJ2-7; 8 bases map to TRBD1. CDR1 and CDR2 from the germline V gene are SGHRS and YFSETQ. V gave up 4 bases and J gave up 6 bases; unmatched junction bases: 9. This CDR3 spans 14 amino acids.

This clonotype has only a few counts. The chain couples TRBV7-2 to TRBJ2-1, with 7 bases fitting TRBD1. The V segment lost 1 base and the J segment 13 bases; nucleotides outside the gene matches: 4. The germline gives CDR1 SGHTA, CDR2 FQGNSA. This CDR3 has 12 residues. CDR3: CASSLEGTVQFF. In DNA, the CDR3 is TGTGCCAGCAGCTTAGAGGGGACAGTCCAGTTCTTC.

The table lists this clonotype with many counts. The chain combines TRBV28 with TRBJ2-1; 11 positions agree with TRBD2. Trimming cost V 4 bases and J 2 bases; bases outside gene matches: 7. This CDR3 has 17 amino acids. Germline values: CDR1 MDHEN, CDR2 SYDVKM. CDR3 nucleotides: TGTGCCAGCAGTTATTCTAGCGGGGGGACTACCTACAATGAGCAGTTCTTC. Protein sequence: CASSYSSGGTTYNEQFF.

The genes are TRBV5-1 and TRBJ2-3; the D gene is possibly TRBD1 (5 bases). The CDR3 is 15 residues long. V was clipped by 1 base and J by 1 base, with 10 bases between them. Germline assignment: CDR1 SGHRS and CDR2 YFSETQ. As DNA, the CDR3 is TGCGCCAGCAGCTTGACAGGATTAGGCACAGATACGCAGTATTTT. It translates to CASSLTGLGTDTQYF.

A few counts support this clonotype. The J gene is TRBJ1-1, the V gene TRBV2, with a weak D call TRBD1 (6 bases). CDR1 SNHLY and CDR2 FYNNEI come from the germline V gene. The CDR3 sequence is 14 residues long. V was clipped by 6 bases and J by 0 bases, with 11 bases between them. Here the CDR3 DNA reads TGTGCCAGCAGATACAGGGCCATGAACACTGAAGCTTTCTTT. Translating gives CASRYRAMNTEAFF.

CDR3 bases: TGTGCCAGCAGCTTCGACCTGAGCTCCTACGAGCAGTACTTC. It encodes CASSFDLSSYEQYF. This chain connects TRBV7-2 to TRBJ2-7; D gene uncertain. The CDR3 is 14 residues long. Germline V lookup: CDR1 SGHTA, CDR2 FQGNSA. V was clipped by 3 bases and J by 0 bases, with 9 bases between them.

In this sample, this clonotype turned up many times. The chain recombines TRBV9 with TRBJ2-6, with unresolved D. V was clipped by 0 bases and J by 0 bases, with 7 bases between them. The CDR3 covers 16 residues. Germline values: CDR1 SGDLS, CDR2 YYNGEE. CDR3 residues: CASSVGQNSGANVLTF. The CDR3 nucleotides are TGTGCCAGCAGCGTAGGACAAAACTCTGGGGCCAACGTCCTGACTTTC.

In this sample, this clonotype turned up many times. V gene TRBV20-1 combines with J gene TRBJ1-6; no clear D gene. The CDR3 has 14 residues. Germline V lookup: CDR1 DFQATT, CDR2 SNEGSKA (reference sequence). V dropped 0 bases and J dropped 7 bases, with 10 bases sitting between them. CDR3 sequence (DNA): TGCAGTGCTAGAGACAGTAAGATAAATTCACCCCTCCACTTT. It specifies CSARDSKINSPLHF.

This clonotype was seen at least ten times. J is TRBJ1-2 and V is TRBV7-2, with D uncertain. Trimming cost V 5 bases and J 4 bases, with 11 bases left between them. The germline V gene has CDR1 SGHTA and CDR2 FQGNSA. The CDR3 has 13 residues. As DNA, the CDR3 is TGTGCCAGCAGCCGCGATGAGATCTATGGCTACACCTTC. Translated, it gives CASSRDEIYGYTF.